This T cell receptor (beta chain) was sequenced for a study of Tregs in tolerant kidney transplant recipients. Overall study: The nonmyeloablative bone marrow transplants came from related graft donors, with transient mixed chimerism. Notes on the study in general: Biological reproducibility was not directly addressed in this study. Few patients were studied, so findings need validation in larger groups.

In the case of this clone: The antigen remains undetermined.

CDR1 and CDR2 from the germline V gene are KGHSH and LQKENI. This CDR3 comprises 13 residues. The V gene end was trimmed by 4 bases and the J gene end by 6 bases; junction bases not matched to a gene: 0. Unstimulated regulatory T cells (CD4+CD25+CD127-), CD4+CD25- non-regulatory cells, CD4 and CD8 cells were FACS-sorted from thawed PBMCs. The data were produced by immunoSEQ multiplex PCR, yet TCRdb's version contains in-frame clones alone and is incomplete. The table has tens of thousands of clones, over 85% seen once. This chain connects TRBV18 to TRBJ1-4; TRBD1 matches at 9 bases. This sequence originates from a human donor who received a combined kidney and bone marrow transplant. This material consisted of CD4+ T cells from blood, taken before the transplant. CDR3 coding DNA: TGTGCCAGCTCACGGGACAGGGATGAAAAACTGTTTTTT. This encodes CASSRDRDEKLFF.